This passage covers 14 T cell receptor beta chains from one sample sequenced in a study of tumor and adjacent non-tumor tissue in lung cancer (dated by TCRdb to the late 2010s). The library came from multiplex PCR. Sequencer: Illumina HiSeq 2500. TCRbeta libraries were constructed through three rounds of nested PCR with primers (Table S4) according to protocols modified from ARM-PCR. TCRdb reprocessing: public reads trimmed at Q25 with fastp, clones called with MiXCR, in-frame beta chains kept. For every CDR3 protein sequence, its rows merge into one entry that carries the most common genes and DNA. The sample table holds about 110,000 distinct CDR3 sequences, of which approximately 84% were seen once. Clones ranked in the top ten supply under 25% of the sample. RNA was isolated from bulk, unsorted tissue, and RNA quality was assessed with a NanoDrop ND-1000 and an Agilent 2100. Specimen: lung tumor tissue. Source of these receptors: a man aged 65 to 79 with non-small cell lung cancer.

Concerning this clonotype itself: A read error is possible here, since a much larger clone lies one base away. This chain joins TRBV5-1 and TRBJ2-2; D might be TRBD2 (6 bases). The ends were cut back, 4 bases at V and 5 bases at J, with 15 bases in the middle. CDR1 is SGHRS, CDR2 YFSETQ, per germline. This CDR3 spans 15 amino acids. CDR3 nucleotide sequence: TGCGCCAGCAGCATGGAGGGACGGGGAACCGGGGAGCTGTTTTTT. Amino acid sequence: CASSMEGRGTGELFF.

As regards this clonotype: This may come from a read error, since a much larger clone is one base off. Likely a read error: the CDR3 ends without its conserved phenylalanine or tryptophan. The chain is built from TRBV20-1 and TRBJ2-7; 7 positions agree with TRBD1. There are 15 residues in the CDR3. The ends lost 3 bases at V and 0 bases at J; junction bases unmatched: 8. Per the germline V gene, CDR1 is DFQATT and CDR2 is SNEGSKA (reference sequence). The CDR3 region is CSARPGTVSSYEQYL. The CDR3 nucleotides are TGCAGTGCTAGGCCTGGGACAGTAAGCTCCTACGAGCAGTACCTC.

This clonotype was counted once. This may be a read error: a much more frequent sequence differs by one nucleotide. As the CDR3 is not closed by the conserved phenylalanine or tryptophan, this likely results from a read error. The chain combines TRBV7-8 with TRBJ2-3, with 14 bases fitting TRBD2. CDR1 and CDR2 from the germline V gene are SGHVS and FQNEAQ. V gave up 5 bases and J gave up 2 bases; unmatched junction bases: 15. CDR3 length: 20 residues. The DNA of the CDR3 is TGTGCCAGCAGCCCAATACCCCCGGGACTAGCGGGGGCGGACACAGATACGCAGTATCTT. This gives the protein CASSPIPPGLAGADTDTQYL.

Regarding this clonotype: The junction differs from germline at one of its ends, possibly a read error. The CDR3 DNA is TGTGCCATCAGCCTGCGAACGATGGATGAGCAGTTCTTC. The encoded protein is CAISLRTMDEQFF. The chain carries TRBV11-3 and TRBJ2-1; D is unresolved. This CDR3 spans 13 amino acids. The V gene's germline CDR1 is SGHNT and CDR2 YENEEA.

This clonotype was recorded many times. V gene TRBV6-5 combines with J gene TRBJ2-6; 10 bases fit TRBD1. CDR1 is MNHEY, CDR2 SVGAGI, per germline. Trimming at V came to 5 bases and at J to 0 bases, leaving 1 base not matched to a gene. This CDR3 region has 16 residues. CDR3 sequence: CASSRTGGSGANVLTF. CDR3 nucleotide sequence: TGTGCCAGCAGTAGGACAGGGGGCTCTGGGGCCAACGTCCTGACTTTC.

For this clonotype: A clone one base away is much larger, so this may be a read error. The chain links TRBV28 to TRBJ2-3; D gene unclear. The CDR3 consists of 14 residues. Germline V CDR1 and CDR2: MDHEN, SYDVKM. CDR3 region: CVSSLFWYTDTQYF. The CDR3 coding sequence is TGTGTCAGCAGTTTATTCTGGTACACAGATACGCAGTATTTT.

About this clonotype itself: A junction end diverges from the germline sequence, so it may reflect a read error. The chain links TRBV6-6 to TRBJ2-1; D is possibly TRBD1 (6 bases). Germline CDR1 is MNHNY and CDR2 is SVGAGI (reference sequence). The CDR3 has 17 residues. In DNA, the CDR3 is TGTGTCAGCAGTCGCCGACAGGAAAGCACTACAATAGATGAGCAGTTCTTC. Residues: CVSSRRQESTTIDEQFF.

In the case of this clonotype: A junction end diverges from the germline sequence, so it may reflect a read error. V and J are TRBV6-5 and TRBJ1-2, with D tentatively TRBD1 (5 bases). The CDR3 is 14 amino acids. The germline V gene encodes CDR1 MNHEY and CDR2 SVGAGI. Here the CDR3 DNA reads TGCGCCAGAAGCTATTTTGGGGGGTTGAGTGGCTACACCTTC. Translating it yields CARSYFGGLSGYTF.

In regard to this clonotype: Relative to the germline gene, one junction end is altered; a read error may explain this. The CDR3 reads CASSLGRINIEAFF. The CDR3 DNA follows: TGTGCCAGCAGTCTCGGGCGTATAAACATTGAAGCTTTCTTT. This chain uses TRBV6-1 with TRBJ1-1, with D unresolved. The germline CDR1 and CDR2 sequences are MNHNS and SASEGT. The CDR3 totals 14 residues.

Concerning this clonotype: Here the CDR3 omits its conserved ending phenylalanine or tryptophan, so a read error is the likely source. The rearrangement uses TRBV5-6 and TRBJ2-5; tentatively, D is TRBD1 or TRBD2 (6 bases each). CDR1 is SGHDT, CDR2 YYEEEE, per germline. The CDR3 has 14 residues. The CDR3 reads CASCWDFRGETQYI. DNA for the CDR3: TGTGCCAGCTGCTGGGACTTCAGGGGAGAGACTCAGTACATC.

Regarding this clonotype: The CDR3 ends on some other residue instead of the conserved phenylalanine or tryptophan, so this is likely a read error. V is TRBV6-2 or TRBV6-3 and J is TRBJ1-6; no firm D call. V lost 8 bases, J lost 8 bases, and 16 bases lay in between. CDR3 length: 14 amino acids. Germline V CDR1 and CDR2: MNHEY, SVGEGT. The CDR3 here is CASRRPLSDSPLHV. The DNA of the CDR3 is TGTGCCAGCCGCCGGCCGCTATCCGATTCACCCCTCCACGTT.

The CDR3 DNA reads as TGCAGCGTTGTCAAGACAGGAGCCTATGGCTACACCTTC. Protein: CSVVKTGAYGYTF. The chain is built from TRBV29-1 and TRBJ1-2; maybe TRBD1 (6 bases). Germline V gene sequence: CDR1 SQVTM, CDR2 ANQGSEA. This CDR3 is 13 amino acids long. The ends were cut back, 4 bases at V and 4 bases at J, with 13 bases in the middle.

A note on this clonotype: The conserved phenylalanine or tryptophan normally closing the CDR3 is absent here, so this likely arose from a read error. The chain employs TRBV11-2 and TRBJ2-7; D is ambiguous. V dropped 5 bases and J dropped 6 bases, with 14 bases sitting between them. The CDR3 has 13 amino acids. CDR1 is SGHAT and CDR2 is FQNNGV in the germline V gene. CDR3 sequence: CASSQWTECEQYI. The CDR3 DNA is TGTGCCAGCAGCCAATGGACCGAATGCGAGCAGTACATC.

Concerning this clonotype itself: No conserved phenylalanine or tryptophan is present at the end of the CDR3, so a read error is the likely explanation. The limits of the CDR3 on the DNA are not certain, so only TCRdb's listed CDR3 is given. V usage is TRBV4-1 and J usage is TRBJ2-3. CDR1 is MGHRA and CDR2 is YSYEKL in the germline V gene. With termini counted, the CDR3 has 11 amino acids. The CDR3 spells CASSQGDTHYS.